Below, 22 T cell receptor beta chains from the same sample are listed, as sequenced in a study of low-dose radiotherapy and immunotherapy resistance in tumors. As for time point: after trial treatment. The treatment denotes: LDRT plus nivolumab, ipilimumab, low-dose cyclophosphamide and aspirin (RACIN trial). Primers used for first-strand cDNA, a TRAV- and TRBV-specific set, covered both alpha and beta chains. The authors amplified TCRs for 20 PCR cycles with a constant-region primer and a V-primer adapter. TCRdb independently ran MiXCR on the reads; one entry per CDR3 protein. The sample contains approximately 84,000 distinct CDR3 sequences, around a sixth of which appear only once. The sequencing here drew on PBMCs, taken after low-dose radiotherapy plus immunotherapy. Receptor source: a male donor with prostate cancer.

This clonotype occurred a few times. The chain employs TRBV20-1 and TRBJ1-6; 9 nucleotides match TRBD1. The CDR3 runs 14 residues. With V trimmed by 5 bases and J by 8 bases, 7 bases remained unmatched. CDR1 is DFQATT and CDR2 is SNEGSKA in the germline V gene (reference sequence). The CDR3 spells CSALTTGGYSPLHF. DNA for the CDR3: TGCAGTGCTCTCACGACAGGGGGTTATTCACCCCTCCACTTT.

This sequence joins TRBV6-2 or TRBV6-3 and TRBJ1-5, with a weak D call TRBD1 (6 bases). Germline lookup yields CDR1 MNHEY and CDR2 SVGEGT. This CDR3 comprises 15 residues. V lost 6 bases and J lost 7, with 19 bases in between. The CDR3 nucleotides are TGTGCCAGCAGCCTACCGGGGGGGCGCGGACAGCCCCAGCATTTT. It specifies CASSLPGGRGQPQHF.

This clonotype was recorded at least ten times. The rearrangement joins TRBV5-4 to TRBJ2-2; D might be TRBD2 (5 bases). V shed 5 bases and J shed 3 bases, with 11 bases lying between them. The germline V gene has CDR1 SGHNT and CDR2 YYREEE (reference sequence). The CDR3 runs to 14 residues. The CDR3 coding sequence is TGTGCCAGCAGTCCACCGGGGTACACCGGGGAGCTGTTTTTT. This gives the protein CASSPPGYTGELFF.

The genes are TRBV6-2 or TRBV6-3 and TRBJ2-1; the match to TRBD2 covers 10 bases. J lost 6 bases, V lost 5 bases, and 7 bases had no gene match. The germline gives CDR1 MNHEY, CDR2 SVGEGT. The length of the CDR3 is 15 residues. CDR3: CASSERTSGLNEQFF. Written as DNA, the CDR3 is TGTGCCAGCAGTGAGCGGACTAGCGGACTCAATGAGCAGTTCTTC.

At least ten counts were recorded for this clonotype. The rearrangement joins TRBV11-2 to TRBJ2-2, with D uncertain. Germline CDR1 SGHAT, CDR2 FQNNGV. The CDR3 sequence is 15 residues long. V gave up 3 bases and J gave up 7 bases, with 15 bases separating them. CDR3 in DNA: TGTGCCAGCAGCTTGCGATCCTCCTCGGGCGGGGAGCTGTTTTTT. The encoded protein is CASSLRSSSGGELFF.

A remark on this clonotype: A much bigger clone sits one base away, suggesting this may be a read error. The chain recombines TRBV30 with TRBJ1-3, with a possible D match to TRBD1 (6 bases). CDR1 and CDR2 from the germline V gene are GTSNPN and SVGIG (reference sequence). This CDR3 is 13 amino acids long. The CDR3 spells CAWMTGTGNTVYF. CDR3 DNA sequence: TGTGCCTGGATGACAGGTACTGGAAACACCGTATATTTT.

This clonotype has just a few counts. CDR3 in amino acids: CASSQTTQETQYF. CDR3 in DNA: TGCGCCAGCAGCCAGACTACCCAAGAGACCCAGTACTTC. The rearrangement joins TRBV4-3 to TRBJ2-5, with D perhaps matching TRBD2 (5 bases). V lost 3 bases, J lost 1 base, and 6 bases lay in between. Germline-derived CDR1 and CDR2 are LGHNA and YSLEER. This CDR3 has 13 residues.

This clonotype was found many times. The CDR3 DNA is TGTGCCAGCAGTTCCCCTGGGGGCCGGGTCTACGAGCAGTACTTC. This translates into CASSSPGGRVYEQYF. V and J are TRBV28 and TRBJ2-7; D perhaps matches TRBD1 (6 bases). The V gene's germline CDR1 is MDHEN and CDR2 SYDVKM. The CDR3 spans 15 residues. Trimming took off 4 bases at V and 3 bases at J, with 16 bases between the two ends. Complete variable domain (other parts from reference TRBV28 and TRBJ2-7): DVKVTQSSRYLVKRTGEKVFLECVQDMDHENMFWYRQDPGLGLRLIYFSYDVKMKEKGDIPEGYSVSREKKERFSLILESASTNQTSMYLCASSSPGGRVYEQYFGPGTRLTVT.

There are many counts of this clonotype. This chain joins TRBV28 and TRBJ1-2; a possible D gene is TRBD1 (6 bases). This CDR3 contains 12 residues. Germline V gives CDR1 MDHEN, CDR2 SYDVKM. The V end lost 4 bases, the J end lost 6 bases, and 9 bases lay between the germline ends. The CDR3 coding sequence is TGTGCCAGCAGTTCTCAGGGGAATGGCTACACCTTC. Encoded protein: CASSSQGNGYTF.

This clonotype was detected many times. CDR3 sequence (DNA): TGTGCCAGCACCCCCACGCGGGAGTTGAGCTCCTACAATGAGCAGTTCTTC. Encoded protein: CASTPTRELSSYNEQFF. The rearrangement joins TRBV7-6 to TRBJ2-1, with 7 nucleotides matching TRBD2. With V trimmed by 7 bases and J by 0 bases, 12 bases remained unmatched. Germline V CDR1 and CDR2: SGHVS, FNYEAQ. The CDR3 has 17 residues.

This clonotype was detected many times. The chain employs TRBV9 and TRBJ2-1, with TRBD1 as a possible D gene (6 bases). The CDR3 loop spans 15 amino acids. Between the trimmed V and J ends, which lost 2 bases and 5 bases, there was a span of 14 bases. Per germline, CDR1 SGDLS and CDR2 YYNGEE. In DNA, the CDR3 is TGTGCCAGCAGCGTGGAACAGGGTGTAAACAATGAGCAGTTCTTC. Protein sequence: CASSVEQGVNNEQFF.

The sample holds many counts of this clonotype. The chain recombines TRBV15 with TRBJ2-1; 8 bases fit TRBD2. CDR1 LNHNV and CDR2 YYDKDF come from the germline V gene (reference sequence). This CDR3 spans 18 amino acids. V was pared by 0 bases and J by 5 bases, with 12 bases of the junction left unmatched. CDR3 DNA: TGTGCCACCAGCAGAGATCGGGGGGGGAGGGCCCTAGACAATGAGCAGTTCTTC. Protein sequence: CATSRDRGGRALDNEQFF.

This clonotype was detected many times. The chain combines TRBV9 with TRBJ2-5; D remains unclear. Per the germline V gene, CDR1 is SGDLS and CDR2 is YYNGEE. Deletions cut 4 bases from V and 4 bases from J, with 17 bases between. The CDR3 is 15 residues long. This CDR3 is CASSTRVSSAETQYF. The CDR3 DNA follows: TGTGCCAGCAGCACCCGGGTCTCGTCCGCAGAGACCCAGTACTTC.

V gene TRBV6-8 combines with J gene TRBJ2-7; 7 bases fit TRBD1. CDR3 length: 14 amino acids. Germline assignment: CDR1 MNHGY and CDR2 SAAAGT. With 5 bases clipped from V and 4 bases from J, the junction kept 8 bases outside the gene matches. The CDR3 here is CASSTSTGNYEQYF. In DNA form, the CDR3 reads TGTGCCAGCAGTACCTCGACAGGGAATTACGAGCAGTACTTC.

This clonotype appeared many times. The chain combines TRBV20-1 with TRBJ2-2; D gene ambiguous. The CDR3 extends over 12 amino acids. Trimming took off 3 bases at V and 2 bases at J, with 4 bases between the two ends. CDR1 is DFQATT and CDR2 is SNEGSKA in the germline V gene (reference sequence). CDR3: CSASDNTGELFF. Written as DNA, the CDR3 is TGCAGTGCTAGTGATAACACCGGGGAGCTGTTTTTT.

In its sample, this clonotype was seen many times. The rearrangement joins TRBV2 to TRBJ2-1; the match to TRBD2 covers 11 bases. Losses at the gene ends were 9 bases for V and 7 bases for J; bases not matched to a gene: 11. The germline V gene has CDR1 SNHLY and CDR2 FYNNEI. The CDR3 covers 15 residues. Here the CDR3 DNA reads TGTGCCAGGACCTCTACTAGCGGGGGCAGGAATGAGCAGTTCTTC. Translated, it gives CARTSTSGGRNEQFF. Together with reference TRBV2 and TRBJ2-1, the CDR3 gives the full variable domain: EPEVTQTPSHQVTQMGQEVILRCVPISNHLYFYWYRQILGQKVEFLVSFYNNEISEKSEIFDDQFSVERPDGSNFTLKIRSTKLEDSAMYFCARTSTSGGRNEQFFGPGTRLTVL.

The sample holds many counts of this clonotype. The chain joins TRBV2 to TRBJ2-6; D gene unclear. Germline V lookup: CDR1 SNHLY, CDR2 FYNNEI. This CDR3 has 15 amino acids. Trimming removed 8 bases at V and 0 bases at J, with 11 bases between. As DNA, the CDR3 is TGTGCCAGCCAACCTTTTAACTCTGGGGCCAACGTCCTGACTTTC. Translating it yields CASQPFNSGANVLTF.

At least ten counts were recorded for this clonotype. V gene TRBV20-1 combines with J gene TRBJ1-1; D unresolved. V shed 6 bases and J shed 7 bases, with 12 bases lying between them. There are 11 residues in the CDR3. The germline CDR1 and CDR2 sequences are DFQATT and SNEGSKA (reference sequence). CDR3 sequence reads: CSATVIGEAFF. The CDR3 nucleotides read TGCAGTGCGACGGTTATAGGTGAAGCTTTCTTT.

This clonotype was recorded at least ten times. The chain links TRBV9 to TRBJ2-1; TRBD2 might be the D (5 bases). This CDR3 spans 14 amino acids. V lost 2 bases to trimming and J lost 3 bases, with 9 bases between them. The germline gives CDR1 SGDLS, CDR2 YYNGEE. The CDR3 DNA reads as TGTGCCAGCAGCGTGGCTAGCAGCTACAATGAGCAGTTCTTC. This sequence encodes CASSVASSYNEQFF.

The sample holds many counts of this clonotype. V is TRBV19 and J is TRBJ2-7, with D tentatively TRBD2 (5 bases). CDR1 and CDR2 (germline): LNHDA, SQIVND (reference sequence). The CDR3 sequence is 15 residues long. V shed 5 bases and J shed 1 base, with 15 bases lying between them. The CDR3 reads CASSPAQAASYEQYF. The CDR3 nucleotides are TGTGCCAGTAGTCCAGCCCAAGCGGCATCCTACGAGCAGTACTTC.

In this sample, this clonotype turned up many times. The rearrangement uses TRBV18 and TRBJ1-6, with no clear D. This CDR3 comprises 11 residues. Germline CDR1 KGHSH, CDR2 LQKENI. V lost 8 bases, J lost 11 bases, and 10 bases lay in between. The CDR3 sequence: CASPTVTPLHF. CDR3 bases: TGTGCCAGCCCCACGGTTACACCCCTCCACTTT.

This clonotype came up many times. The chain has TRBV12-3 or TRBV12-4 and TRBJ2-4; D remains ambiguous. V was pared by 6 bases and J by 7 bases, with 16 bases between. The CDR3 spans 14 residues. Written as DNA, the CDR3 is TGTGCCAGCAGCCTTGCAGGCCTGGAGAACATTCAGTACTTC. This codes for CASSLAGLENIQYF.